This TCR beta chain was obtained from a study of T cell responses to AZD1222 COVID-19 vaccine. Study-level findings and limits: Just six or seven AZD1222 recipients tested seropositive at baseline. Unmutated regions of variants are reportedly targeted by nearly half of spike-specific TCRs. Clonal diversity was possibly underestimated, and the donors were mostly white British, with more females.

Concerning this clone: What it recognizes is unknown.

The CDR3 loop spans 13 amino acids. Germline V gene sequence: CDR1 SGHRS, CDR2 YFSETQ. With 2 bases removed from V and 0 bases from J, the gap between germline ends came to 6 bases. This table comes from immunoSEQ multiplex PCR, and its TCRdb copy is limited to in-frame clones, with some not included. Of tens of thousands of clones listed, 80% to 90% are singletons. The J gene is TRBJ2-7, the V gene TRBV5-1; D remains unclear. The sequence was obtained from an adult in good health. The sequencing used peripheral blood, collected on day 0 of AZD1222 vaccination. CDR3 sequence reads: CASSFPPSYEQYF. CDR3 in DNA: TGCGCCAGCAGCTTTCCCCCCTCCTACGAGCAGTACTTC.